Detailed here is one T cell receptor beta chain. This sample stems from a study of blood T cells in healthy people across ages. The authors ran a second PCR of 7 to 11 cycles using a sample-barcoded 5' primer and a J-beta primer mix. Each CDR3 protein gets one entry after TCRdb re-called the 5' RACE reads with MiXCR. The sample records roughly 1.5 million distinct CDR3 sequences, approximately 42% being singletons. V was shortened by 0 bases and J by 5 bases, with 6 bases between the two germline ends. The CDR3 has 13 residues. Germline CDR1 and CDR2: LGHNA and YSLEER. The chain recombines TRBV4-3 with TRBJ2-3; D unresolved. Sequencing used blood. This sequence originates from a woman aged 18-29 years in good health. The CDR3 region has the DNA TGCGCCAGCAGCCAAGATCATGGAGATACGCAGTATTTT. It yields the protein CASSQDHGDTQYF.